A single sample is the source of the 18 T cell receptor beta chains below, sequenced in a study of beta chain features in type 1 diabetes. Whole-study results and caveats: A moderate, significant TCRB CDR3 shortening appeared in type 1 diabetes across four CD4+ subsets.

Their recognized antigens are unknown. Expressed TCRB transcripts were sequenced, since all the RNA that had been isolated was reverse transcribed. Sequencing was performed with immunoSEQ multiplex PCR; in TCRdb, only in-frame clones are kept and a portion is missing. The sample records about 340,000 clones, around 8.5% being singletons. The sequenced material came from central memory CD4+ T cells from blood. The receptors were sampled from a young man with type 1 diabetes.

V is TRBV7-2 and J is TRBJ2-1; D unclear. Per germline, CDR1 SGHTA and CDR2 FQGNSA. The CDR3 has 13 amino acids. V was cut by 0 bases and J by 4 bases, with 4 bases left in between. The CDR3 region has the DNA TGTGCCAGCAGCTTAGCCCCGTACAATGAGCAGTTCTTC. It encodes CASSLAPYNEQFF.

The table lists this clone with many counts. The chain is built from TRBV19 and TRBJ2-3, with 7 bases that match TRBD2. The length of the CDR3 is 13 residues. V trimming: 5 bases; J trimming: 6 bases; junction bases outside the gene matches: 5. The germline CDR1 and CDR2 sequences are LNHDA and SQIVND (reference sequence). DNA for the CDR3: TGTGCCAGTAGTGGTGGGCGGGAGGATACGCAGTATTTT. Translation: CASSGGREDTQYF.

This sequence joins TRBV4-2 and TRBJ2-1; 8 nucleotides align to TRBD2. The V segment lost 6 bases and the J segment 0 bases; nucleotides outside the gene matches: 7. Germline loops: CDR1 LGHNA, CDR2 YNFKEQ. The CDR3 is 16 residues long. The CDR3 loop is CASRKERGSSYNEQFF. CDR3 nucleotides: TGTGCCAGCAGGAAGGAGCGGGGGAGCTCCTACAATGAGCAGTTCTTC.

This clone appeared a few times. The chain joins TRBV28 to TRBJ1-1; D uncertain. From germline, CDR1 is MDHEN and CDR2 SYDVKM. V lost 6 bases and J lost 2, with 16 bases in between. This CDR3 is built from 15 residues. The CDR3 DNA follows: TGTGCCAGCAGCCCCACTACCCCCTCAAACACTGAAGCTTTCTTT. Residues: CASSPTTPSNTEAFF.

The chain couples TRBV2 to TRBJ1-5; the D is unclear. Germline V lookup: CDR1 SNHLY, CDR2 FYNNEI. This CDR3 has 14 amino acids. With 1 base removed from V and 4 bases from J, the gap between germline ends came to 8 bases. The CDR3 is CASSEGAANQPQHF. CDR3 bases: TGTGCCAGCAGTGAAGGGGCAGCTAATCAGCCCCAGCATTTT. The whole variable domain, filled in from reference TRBV2 and TRBJ1-5, reads EPEVTQTPSHQVTQMGQEVILRCVPISNHLYFYWYRQILGQKVEFLVSFYNNEISEKSEIFDDQFSVERPDGSNFTLKIRSTKLEDSAMYFCASSEGAANQPQHFGDGTRLSIL.

V gene TRBV7-8 combines with J gene TRBJ2-5; unclear D gene. Between the trimmed V and J ends, which lost 1 base and 1 base, there was a span of 1 base. The germline CDR1 and CDR2 sequences are SGHVS and FQNEAQ. The CDR3 has 12 amino acids. The CDR3 loop is CASSLVQETQYF. CDR3 in DNA: TGTGCCAGCAGCTTAGTCCAAGAGACCCAGTACTTC.

This chain links TRBV9 with TRBJ1-2; no definite D call. The CDR3 is 12 residues long. Germline CDR1 and CDR2: SGDLS and YYNGEE. The germline V and J ends were trimmed by 0 bases and 6 bases, with 6 bases remaining between them. The DNA of the CDR3 is TGTGCCAGCAGCGTAGGACGAGATGGCTACACCTTC. It is translated as CASSVGRDGYTF.

This clone was found many times. The V gene is TRBV10-3, the J gene TRBJ2-1; the D is unclear. This CDR3 has 13 residues. The V end was cut by 3 bases, the J end by 0 bases, with 3 bases between. Germline-derived CDR1 and CDR2 are ENHRY and SYGVKD. CDR3 coding DNA: TGTGCCATCAGTGACAGCTCCTACAATGAGCAGTTCTTC. Translating it yields CAISDSSYNEQFF.

As for this clone: One end of the junction varies from germline; a read error may be responsible. V and J are TRBV7-8 and TRBJ2-7; the D gene could be TRBD1 or TRBD2 (5 bases each). The germline V gene has CDR1 SGHVS and CDR2 FQNEAQ. The CDR3 is made up of 13 amino acids. For the CDR3, the DNA is TGTGCCAGCAGCTTAGCGTGGGGGAACGAGCCGTACTTC. As protein: CASSLAWGNEPYF.

This clone has at least ten counts. Within the sample, other DNA sequences also encode this same CDR3. The gene calls are TRBV7-6 and TRBJ2-5; 12 bases are a match to TRBD2. Germline V gives CDR1 SGHVS, CDR2 FNYEAQ. After removal of 6 bases from V and 1 base from J, the junction contained 3 bases not matched to a gene. The CDR3 is made up of 15 amino acids. The CDR3 nucleotides read TGTGCCAGCAGTTCGACTAGCGGGGGCCAAGAGACCCAGTACTTC. This translates into CASSSTSGGQETQYF.

This clone was found once. The chain is built from TRBV6-6 and TRBJ2-6, with D unresolved. Trimming took off 7 bases at V and 0 bases at J, with 7 bases between the two ends. Germline CDR1 reads MNHNY; CDR2 reads SVGAGI (reference sequence). The CDR3 sequence is 14 residues long. The CDR3 spells CASNNPSGANVLTF. The DNA of the CDR3 is TGTGCCAGCAACAACCCCTCTGGGGCCAACGTCCTGACTTTC.

Many counts were recorded for this clone. This rearrangement joins TRBV10-3 to TRBJ2-7, with TRBD2 matching 8 bases. The V gene's germline CDR1 is ENHRY and CDR2 SYGVKD. With 5 bases clipped from V and 0 bases from J, the junction kept 6 bases outside the gene matches. The CDR3 has 15 residues. The chain's CDR3 is CAISSGGPPSYEQYF. CDR3 nucleotides: TGTGCCATCAGTAGCGGGGGCCCGCCCTCCTACGAGCAGTACTTC.

The CDR3, as DNA: TGCGCCAGCAGCCTCGAAGGAGTTTTGTCCTACAATGAGCAGTTCTTC. Translated, it gives CASSLEGVLSYNEQFF. The chain combines TRBV5-1 with TRBJ2-1; D not certain. V lost 4 bases and J lost 1, with 15 bases in between. Germline V lookup: CDR1 SGHRS, CDR2 YFSETQ. CDR3 length: 16 amino acids.

The V gene is TRBV18, the J gene TRBJ1-1; tentative D call: TRBD1 (5 bases). With 1 base removed from V and 7 bases from J, the gap between germline ends came to 10 bases. Germline CDR1 is KGHSH and CDR2 is LQKENI. The CDR3 spans 13 residues. The chain's CDR3 is CASSPQSRVEAFF. In DNA form, the CDR3 reads TGTGCCAGCTCACCACAATCCAGGGTTGAAGCTTTCTTT. Full variable domain (rest looked up from reference TRBV18 and TRBJ1-1): NAGVMQNPRHLVRRRGQEARLRCSPMKGHSHVYWYRQLPEEGLKFMVYLQKENIIDESGMPKERFSAEFPKEGPSILRIQQVVRGDSAAYFCASSPQSRVEAFFGQGTRLTVV.

This clone was counted only a few times. In the same sample, other DNA sequences code for this CDR3. The rearrangement joins TRBV7-2 to TRBJ2-3; D unresolved. V dropped 1 base and J dropped 6 bases, with 11 bases sitting between them. The CDR3 has 14 residues. The germline V gene has CDR1 SGHTA and CDR2 FQGNSA. CDR3 sequence reads: CASSLGTSGDTQYF. The CDR3 bases are TGTGCCAGCAGCTTAGGAACCTCCGGTGATACGCAGTATTTT.

The V call is TRBV6-5, the J call TRBJ1-2; 7 bases are a match to TRBD1. Germline CDR1 reads MNHEY; CDR2 reads SVGAGI. CDR3 length equals 15 residues. The V and J ends lost 6 bases and 5 bases, in that order; junction bases with no gene match: 12. The CDR3 sequence: CASSVGEGAGYGYTF. The CDR3 DNA reads as TGTGCCAGCAGCGTGGGGGAGGGGGCAGGATATGGCTACACCTTC.

In its sample, this clone was seen a few times. The gene calls are TRBV18 and TRBJ2-1, with D unresolved. The CDR3 has 14 residues. The V end was cut by 3 bases, the J end by 5 bases, with 11 bases between. Germline V lookup: CDR1 KGHSH, CDR2 LQKENI. In DNA, the CDR3 is TGTGCCAGCTCACCGGGCGGCGCGGACAATGAGCAGTTCTTC. Translating gives CASSPGGADNEQFF.

The chain couples TRBV7-2 to TRBJ2-5, with no clear D. The CDR3 has 12 residues. Germline CDR1 is SGHTA and CDR2 is FQGNSA. V was pared by 5 bases and J by 1 base, with 5 bases between. CDR3 amino acids: CASSPVQETQYF. In DNA form, the CDR3 reads TGTGCCAGCAGCCCCGTCCAAGAGACCCAGTACTTC. Using reference TRBV7-2 and TRBJ2-5 for the parts outside the CDR3, the full variable domain is GAGVSQSPSNKVTEKGKDVELRCDPISGHTALYWYRQSLGQGLEFLIYFQGNSAPDKSGLPSDRFSAERTGGSVSTLTIQRTQQEDSAVYLCASSPVQETQYFGPGTRLLVL.